The 24 T cell receptor beta chains presented below share a single source sample, sequenced in a study of response to subunit inactivated influenza vaccine. TCRdb re-derived calls from the RT-PCR reads in MiXCR, one entry per CDR3 protein. In the table there are some 550,000 distinct CDR3 sequences, roughly 25% of which are singletons. The sample was also linked to a second study, of T cells expressing NK-cell markers. That source adds: The authors made TCR beta cDNA libraries by 5'RACE template switching. This switching added a universal primer site and UMIs.

Specimen: CD4+ T cells sorted from PBMCs, collected about 13 days after vaccination. The origin of the receptors is a man in his fifties who received an inactivated influenza vaccine.

This clonotype was picked up a small number of times. The chain carries TRBV2 and TRBJ1-2; D unclear. Per germline, CDR1 SNHLY and CDR2 FYNNEI. Trimming stripped 4 bases from V and 4 bases from J, with 13 bases between. This CDR3 is 14 amino acids long. Written as DNA, the CDR3 is TGTGCCAGCAGTGTAAAGGTATATTCCTATGGCTACACCTTC. It codes for CASSVKVYSYGYTF.

As regards this clonotype: A single base separates this from a much larger clone, so it may be a read error. J is TRBJ2-1 and V is TRBV10-1; no clear D gene. Trimming removed 2 bases at V and 3 bases at J, with 8 bases between. The CDR3 is 14 amino acids. Looked up from germline, CDR1 is WNHNN and CDR2 is SYGVQD (reference sequence). CDR3 loop: CASSEAPGYNEQFF. The CDR3 coding sequence is TGCGCCAGCAGTGAGGCCCCGGGCTACAATGAGCAGTTCTTC.

V is TRBV20-1 and J is TRBJ2-1; a weak D match, TRBD2 (6 bases). V lost 3 bases and J lost 1, with 13 bases in between. The CDR3 spans 15 residues. From germline, CDR1 is DFQATT and CDR2 SNEGSKA (reference sequence). The CDR3 DNA follows: TGCAGTGCTAGGGGGTTGGAGGGATCCTACAATGAGCAGTTCTTC. Translating gives CSARGLEGSYNEQFF.

CDR3 residues: CASMLNRGWGTEAFF. CDR3 nucleotide sequence: TGTGCCAGCATGTTAAACAGGGGCTGGGGCACTGAAGCTTTCTTT. This chain links TRBV11-2 with TRBJ1-1; TRBD1 matches 7 bases. Unmatched junction bases numbered 12, after V lost 7 bases and J lost 4 bases. The CDR3 runs to 15 residues. CDR1 is SGHAT and CDR2 is FQNNGV in the germline V gene. Full variable domain (outside the CDR3, taken from reference TRBV11-2 and TRBJ1-1): EAGVAQSPRYKIIEKRQSVAFWCNPISGHATLYWYQQILGQGPKLLIQFQNNGVVDDSQLPKDRFSAERLKGVDSTLKIQPAKLEDSAVYLCASMLNRGWGTEAFFGQGTRLTVV.

In DNA form, the CDR3 reads TGTGCCAGCAGCTTAACTAGAAGGGACACCGGGGAGCTGTTTTTT. Translation gives CASSLTRRDTGELFF. The chain is built from TRBV11-2 and TRBJ2-2, with D perhaps TRBD2 (5 bases). This CDR3 has 15 residues. The germline V gene encodes CDR1 SGHAT and CDR2 FQNNGV. The V gene lost 2 bases and the J gene lost 3 bases, with 10 bases spanning the gap.

The rearrangement joins TRBV25-1 to TRBJ1-6; no clear D gene. V dropped 4 bases and J dropped 5 bases, with 12 bases sitting between them. The CDR3 has 15 residues. Germline V gene sequence: CDR1 MGHDK, CDR2 SYGVNS. The DNA of the CDR3 is TGTGCCAGCAGTGGAGGGCCTCCCAATAATTCACCCCTCCACTTT. Translating gives CASSGGPPNNSPLHF. The full variable domain, with the rest looked up from reference TRBV25-1 and TRBJ1-6, is EADIYQTPRYLVIGTGKKITLECSQTMGHDKMYWYQQDPGMELHLIHYSYGVNSTEKGDLSSESTVSRIRTEHFPLTLESARPSHTSQYLCASSGGPPNNSPLHFGNGTRLTVT.

Turning to this clonotype: A read error may produce the germline difference seen at one junction end. V is TRBV7-7 and J is TRBJ2-5, with a weak D call TRBD1 (6 bases). The germline CDR1 and CDR2 sequences are SSHAT and FNYEAQ (reference sequence). The CDR3 runs 16 residues. The CDR3 protein is CASSLGPARGQETQYF. CDR3 in DNA: TGTGCTAGCAGCTTAGGGCCCGCCAGGGGCCAAGAGACCCAGTACTTC.

The table lists this clonotype with many counts. The chain employs TRBV7-3 and TRBJ2-5; possible D gene TRBD2, 6 bases. The V and J ends lost 3 bases and 0 bases respectively, with 11 bases between them. CDR1 is SGHTA and CDR2 is FQGTGA in the germline V gene. The CDR3 loop spans 15 amino acids. The CDR3 sequence is CASSLTGTYQETQYF. CDR3 sequence (DNA): TGTGCCAGCAGCTTGACCGGGACTTACCAAGAGACCCAGTACTTC.

The chain joins TRBV5-5 to TRBJ2-3, with D tentatively TRBD1 or TRBD2 (5 bases each). Per germline, CDR1 SGHKS and CDR2 YYEKEE (reference sequence). There are 14 residues in the CDR3. V gave up 3 bases and J gave up 4 bases, with 12 bases separating them. CDR3 DNA sequence: TGTGCCAGCAGCTGGGGGTATGGCGCAGATACGCAGTATTTT. Amino acids: CASSWGYGADTQYF.

The genes are TRBV28 and TRBJ2-7; 7 bases are shared with TRBD1. The CDR3 spans 15 residues. CDR1 and CDR2 (germline): MDHEN, SYDVKM. The J segment lost 0 bases and the V segment lost 7 bases, leaving 9 bases of the junction unmatched. The CDR3 sequence: CASKTTGLSSYEQYF. CDR3 nucleotide sequence: TGTGCCAGCAAGACGACAGGGCTGAGCTCCTACGAGCAGTACTTC.

V usage is TRBV15 and J usage is TRBJ2-2, with D possibly matching TRBD1 (5 bases). The V and J ends lost 4 bases and 5 bases respectively, with 11 bases between them. Germline V CDR1 and CDR2: LNHNV, YYDKDF (reference sequence). CDR3 size: 14 residues. Here the CDR3 reads CATSTRPGTGELFF. For the CDR3, the DNA is TGTGCCACCAGCACCCGCCCAGGGACCGGGGAGCTGTTTTTT.

V and J are TRBV14 and TRBJ1-6; TRBD1 matches 9 bases. Per germline, CDR1 SGHDN and CDR2 FVKESK. After removal of 6 bases from V and 10 bases from J, the junction contained 7 bases not matched to a gene. The CDR3 is made up of 14 amino acids. This chain's CDR3 is CASSYGTGSSPLHF. Here the CDR3 DNA reads TGTGCCAGCAGTTACGGGACAGGGTCGTCACCCCTCCACTTT.

This clonotype turned up a few times. V and J are TRBV4-1 and TRBJ2-7; D tentatively fits TRBD1 or TRBD2 (5 bases each). The V gene lost 2 bases and the J gene lost 5 bases, with 19 bases spanning the gap. From germline, CDR1 is MGHRA and CDR2 YSYEKL. This CDR3 is built from 16 residues. The CDR3 bases are TGCGCCAGCAGCCAACCTTTTGGCAGGGACCGACACGAGCAGTACTTC. Translation gives CASSQPFGRDRHEQYF.

V and J are TRBV5-1 and TRBJ1-2; D possibly corresponds to TRBD1 (5 bases). Trimming pared 4 bases from V and 6 bases from J, leaving 16 bases between. The CDR3 runs to 14 residues. Germline CDR1 and CDR2: SGHRS and YFSETQ. The CDR3 protein is CASSRGAREDGYTF. The CDR3 DNA reads as TGCGCCAGCAGCCGAGGGGCCAGGGAGGATGGCTACACCTTC.

This clonotype showed up just a few times. As DNA, the CDR3 is TGTGCCAGCAGTAAGCCGGGACAGGGGAGGGACGAGCAGTACTTC. It is translated as CASSKPGQGRDEQYF. This chain uses TRBV6-1 with TRBJ2-7; TRBD1 matches at 10 bases. The length of the CDR3 is 15 residues. Germline CDR1 MNHNS, CDR2 SASEGT. The ends lost 5 bases at V and 5 bases at J; junction bases unmatched: 9.

This clonotype was counted once. This chain links TRBV10-3 with TRBJ1-2, with D maybe TRBD1 (5 bases). V dropped 0 bases and J dropped 14 bases, with 16 bases sitting between them. The CDR3 consists of 13 residues. Germline CDR1 reads ENHRY; CDR2 reads SYGVKD. The CDR3 coding sequence is TGTGCCATCAGTGAGTCGGGCGGGGGACCGCCGACCTTC. It specifies CAISESGGGPPTF.

The chain has TRBV3-1 and TRBJ2-3; D may be TRBD2 (6 bases). CDR3 length equals 12 residues. Germline V lookup: CDR1 LGHDT, CDR2 YNNKEL (reference sequence). Trimming left V 1 base short and J 10 bases short, with 9 bases between. The CDR3 loop is CASSQGRGAQYF. The CDR3 DNA follows: TGTGCCAGCAGCCAAGGTCGCGGGGCGCAGTATTTT.

The gene calls are TRBV7-2 and TRBJ2-4, with 7 positions matching TRBD1. Germline trimming cut 4 bases from V and 1 base from J; bases unmatched to any gene: 4. This CDR3 spans 15 amino acids. Germline V gives CDR1 SGHTA, CDR2 FQGNSA. The CDR3 sequence is CASSSGQVAKNIQYF. Written as DNA, the CDR3 is TGTGCCAGCAGCTCTGGACAGGTGGCCAAAAACATTCAGTACTTC.

This clonotype was seen at least ten times. The chain uses TRBV5-1 and TRBJ2-4, with D possibly TRBD1 on 5 matching bases. Germline assignment: CDR1 SGHRS and CDR2 YFSETQ. This CDR3 has 16 amino acids. V lost 0 bases and J lost 0, with 10 bases in between. CDR3 sequence reads: CASSLGQILAKNIQYF. The CDR3 DNA sequence: TGCGCCAGCAGCTTGGGACAGATTCTAGCCAAAAACATTCAGTACTTC. The whole variable domain, remainder taken from reference TRBV5-1 and TRBJ2-4, is KAGVTQTPRYLIKTRGQQVTLSCSPISGHRSVSWYQQTPGQGLQFLFEYFSETQRNKGNFPGRFSGRQFSNSRSEMNVSTLELGDSALYLCASSLGQILAKNIQYFGAGTRLSVL.

In its sample, this clonotype was seen a few times. In DNA, the CDR3 is TGCAGTGCTTCCCAGACAGTAAACACAGATACGCAGTATTTT. It encodes CSASQTVNTDTQYF. The V gene is TRBV20-1, the J gene TRBJ2-3, with D tentatively TRBD1 (5 bases). Germline V gene sequence: CDR1 DFQATT, CDR2 SNEGSKA (reference sequence). CDR3 length: 14 amino acids. V lost 5 bases and J lost 2, with 14 bases in between.

This clonotype was seen only a few times. V and J are TRBV6-1 and TRBJ1-1, with TRBD1 identical over 7 bases. The length of the CDR3 is 13 residues. CDR1 and CDR2 (germline): MNHNS, SASEGT. V lost 10 bases to trimming and J lost 0 bases; unmatched junction nucleotides: 5. The CDR3 DNA reads as TGTGCCACCGGGACAGTAATGAACACTGAAGCTTTCTTT. Amino acids: CATGTVMNTEAFF.

V usage is TRBV18 and J usage is TRBJ2-6; D ambiguous. The CDR3 contains 18 residues. Per the germline V gene, CDR1 is KGHSH and CDR2 is LQKENI. The ends were cut back, 2 bases at V and 0 bases at J, with 14 bases in the middle. The CDR3, as DNA: TGTGCCAGCTCACCAATAGCCTACGTATTCTCTGGGGCCAACGTCCTGACTTTC. Translation gives CASSPIAYVFSGANVLTF.

The chain is built from TRBV29-1 and TRBJ2-5; 13 bases match TRBD2. Trimming cost V 7 bases and J 5 bases; bases outside gene matches: 7. The CDR3 length is 14 residues. CDR1 is SQVTM and CDR2 is ANQGSEA in the germline V gene. The CDR3 nucleotides are TGCAGCGCACGACTAGCGGGAGGTGGGGAGACCCAGTACTTC. This codes for CSARLAGGGETQYF. Using reference TRBV29-1 and TRBJ2-5 for the parts outside the CDR3, the full variable domain is SAVISQKPSRDICQRGTSLTIQCQVDSQVTMMFWYRQQPGQSLTLIATANQGSEATYESGFVIDKFPISRPNLTFSTLTVSNMSPEDSSIYLCSARLAGGGETQYFGPGTRLLVL.

This clonotype is medium-sized in the sample. The chain carries TRBV7-2 and TRBJ2-7, with 10 bases matching TRBD2. V lost 1 base to trimming and J lost 3 bases; unmatched junction nucleotides: 6. Looked up from germline, CDR1 is SGHTA and CDR2 is FQGNSA. The CDR3 runs 16 residues. The CDR3 region has the DNA TGTGCCAGCAGCTTAGTGATGCTAGCGGGAGTCTACGAGCAGTACTTC. Translating it yields CASSLVMLAGVYEQYF.